One and the same sample provided the 6 T cell receptor beta chains below, sequenced in a study of early T cells in non-severe SARS-CoV-2 infection. TCRdb passed the 5' RACE reads through MiXCR, listing each CDR3 protein once. The table records some 98,000 distinct CDR3 sequences, roughly 15% of them present only once. What was sequenced was whole blood. All receptors derive from an adult who was a healthcare worker with PCR-confirmed SARS-CoV-2 infection or an uninfected control (not recorded which).

The rearrangement uses TRBV12-3 or TRBV12-4 and TRBJ2-2; D is possibly TRBD1 (6 bases). Trimming left V 3 bases short and J 2 bases short, with 10 bases between. This CDR3 comprises 15 residues. CDR3 sequence (DNA): TGTGCCAGCAGTTTCGGGACATACAACACCGGGGAGCTGTTTTTT. It is translated as CASSFGTYNTGELFF.

The CDR3 DNA reads as TGTGCCAGCAGCCGTGGACAGGGTAATGAAAAACTGTTTTTT. It codes for CASSRGQGNEKLFF. The J gene is TRBJ1-4, the V gene TRBV28; 8 bases are shared with TRBD1. Unmatched junction bases numbered 4, after V lost 6 bases and J lost 4 bases. This CDR3 contains 14 residues. Germline V gene lookup returns CDR1 MDHEN and CDR2 SYDVKM.

This chain uses TRBV2 with TRBJ2-3; D possibly corresponds to TRBD1 (5 bases). Deletions cut 8 bases from V and 6 bases from J, with 15 bases between. This CDR3 is 13 amino acids long. Germline V lookup: CDR1 SNHLY, CDR2 FYNNEI. The CDR3 is CASSQEMEDTQYF. The CDR3 DNA sequence: TGTGCCAGCTCACAGGAAATGGAGGATACGCAGTATTTT.

This clonotype appeared many times. The rearrangement joins TRBV12-3 or TRBV12-4 to TRBJ1-1; D is ambiguous. The CDR3 is made up of 12 amino acids. The V gene lost 2 bases and the J gene lost 5 bases, with 6 bases spanning the gap. CDR3 nucleotide sequence: TGTGCCAGCAGTTTAAGTCGGACTGAAGCTTTCTTT. The encoded protein is CASSLSRTEAFF.

The J gene is TRBJ2-5, the V gene TRBV28; 8 bases line up with TRBD1. The CDR3 is made up of 16 amino acids. V lost 6 bases to trimming and J lost 1 base; unmatched junction nucleotides: 10. Germline V CDR1 and CDR2: MDHEN, SYDVKM. The chain's CDR3 is CASSYPKGQGQETQYF. The CDR3 nucleotides are TGTGCCAGCAGCTACCCAAAAGGACAGGGCCAAGAGACCCAGTACTTC.

This clonotype was seen a handful of times. J is TRBJ1-1 and V is TRBV12-3 or TRBV12-4; D is undetermined. The length of the CDR3 is 11 residues. Trimming pared 5 bases from V and 10 bases from J, leaving 11 bases between. CDR3 DNA sequence: TGTGCCAGCAGTCCAGACAATCGAGCTTTCTTT. Amino acids: CASSPDNRAFF.